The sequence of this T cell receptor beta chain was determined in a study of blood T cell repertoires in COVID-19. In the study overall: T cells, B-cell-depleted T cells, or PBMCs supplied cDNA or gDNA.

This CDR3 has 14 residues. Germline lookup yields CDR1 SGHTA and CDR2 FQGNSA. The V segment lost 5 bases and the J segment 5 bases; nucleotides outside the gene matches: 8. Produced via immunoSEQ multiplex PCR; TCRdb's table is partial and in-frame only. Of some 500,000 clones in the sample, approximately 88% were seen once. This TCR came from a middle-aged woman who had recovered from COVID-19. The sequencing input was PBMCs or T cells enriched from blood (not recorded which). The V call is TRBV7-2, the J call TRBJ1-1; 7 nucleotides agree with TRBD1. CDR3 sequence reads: CASSGRQGTTEAFF. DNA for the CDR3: TGTGCCAGCAGCGGACGACAGGGAACAACTGAAGCTTTCTTT.